This TCR beta chain comes out of a study of spatial heterogeneity in lung cancer. CDR3 size: 15 residues. Germline loops: CDR1 MNHEY, CDR2 SVGAGI. Trimming removed 2 bases from V and 6 bases from J, with 14 bases in between. TCRdb re-derived calls from the 5' RACE reads in MiXCR, one entry per CDR3 protein. The sample consists of more than 10,000 distinct CDR3 sequences, 4.5% to 5.5% of them appearing once. General study points: Tumors with more nonsynonymous mutations had more expanded intratumoral alpha and beta TCRs.

Time point noted: sample taken at primary tumor resection. As for this clonotype: The antigen remains unidentified. This beta chain came through as a stray read in a library set up for alpha chains, and its size says little.

Material: lung tumor tissue, obtained at surgery. The chain couples TRBV6-5 to TRBJ2-1; D might be TRBD2 (7 bases). This sequence was found in a male donor with early-stage non-small cell lung cancer. The CDR3 is CASSYGGGGFNEQFF. CDR3 bases: TGTGCCAGCAGTTACGGAGGGGGGGGCTTCAATGAGCAGTTCTTC.